Reported below is one T cell receptor (beta chain). Its antigen is not known. Assay used: immunoSEQ multiplex PCR; TCRdb lists only in-frame clones, some missing. The table records approximately 100,000 clones, more than 70% of them present only once. This specimen belongs to a study of radiotherapy plus CTLA-4 blockade in lung cancer. Overall study context: Patients showed objective responses in under 20% of cases, and disease control was achieved by under 40%.

General study points: Blood TCR clones of tumor origin expanded after radiotherapy plus ipilimumab.

CDR1 is DFQATT and CDR2 is SNEGSKA in the germline V gene (reference sequence). V lost 6 bases and J 5 bases, leaving 10 bases between the germline ends. This CDR3 has 11 residues. The source of this sequence is a human donor with non-small cell lung cancer that progressed on radiotherapy plus ipilimumab. Some clones in this sample may be carry-over from other donors' samples. The J gene is TRBJ2-5, the V gene TRBV20-1; the D gene is possibly TRBD2 (5 bases). This material consisted of peripheral blood, taken from a patient treated with radiotherapy plus ipilimumab. CDR3 region: CSANRGETQYF. The CDR3 nucleotides read TGCAGTGCCAACCGGGGTGAGACCCAGTACTTC.